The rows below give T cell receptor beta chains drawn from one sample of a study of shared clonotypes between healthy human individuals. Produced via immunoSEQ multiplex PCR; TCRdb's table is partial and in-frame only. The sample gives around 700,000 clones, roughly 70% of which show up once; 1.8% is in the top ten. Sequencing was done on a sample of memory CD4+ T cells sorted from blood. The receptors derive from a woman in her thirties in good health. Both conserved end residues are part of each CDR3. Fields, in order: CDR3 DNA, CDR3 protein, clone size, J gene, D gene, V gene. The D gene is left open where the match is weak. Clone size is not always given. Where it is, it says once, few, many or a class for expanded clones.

cdr3_nt: TGCGCCAGCAGCCCCCCCCCAGGAAACTATGGCTACACCTTC
cdr3_aa: CASSPPPGNYGYTF
clone_size: -
j_call: TRBJ1-2
d_call: -
v_call: TRBV4-1

cdr3_nt: TGTGCCAGCAGCTTAAGAACAAGCTCCTACAATGAGCAGTTCTTC
cdr3_aa: CASSLRTSSYNEQFF
clone_size: -
j_call: TRBJ2-1
d_call: -
v_call: TRBV7-9

cdr3_nt: TGTGCCAGCTCACCACCGGTTCTTACTGAAGCTTTCTTT
cdr3_aa: CASSPPVLTEAFF
clone_size: -
j_call: TRBJ1-1
d_call: -
v_call: TRBV18

cdr3_nt: TGCGCCAGCAGCCCATACCTCGGGACAGGGCATTTTATGAACACTGAAGCTTTCTTT
cdr3_aa: CASSPYLGTGHFMNTEAFF
clone_size: -
j_call: TRBJ1-1
d_call: TRBD1
v_call: TRBV5-1

cdr3_nt: TGTGCCAGCAGCCAACAAAACCAGGGGTACGAGCAGTACTTC
cdr3_aa: CASSQQNQGYEQYF
clone_size: -
j_call: TRBJ2-7
d_call: -
v_call: TRBV5-4

cdr3_nt: TGTGCCAGCAGCTCGCGTGATGAGCAGTTCTTC
cdr3_aa: CASSSRDEQFF
clone_size: few
j_call: TRBJ2-1
d_call: -
v_call: TRBV11-3

cdr3_nt: TGTGCCAGTAGTGCCTGGACGGGGAGATCGACTAATGAAAAACTGTTTTTT
cdr3_aa: CASSAWTGRSTNEKLFF
clone_size: once
j_call: TRBJ1-4
d_call: -
v_call: TRBV19

cdr3_nt: TGCAGCGTTGGACAGGGCGGTGGGGCCAACGTCCTGACTTTC
cdr3_aa: CSVGQGGGANVLTF
clone_size: few
j_call: TRBJ2-6
d_call: TRBD1
v_call: TRBV29-1

cdr3_nt: TGTGCCATCGGGGGTAGCGGGAGGGCCGGCGCCTACAATGAGCAGTTCTTC
cdr3_aa: CAIGGSGRAGAYNEQFF
clone_size: once
j_call: TRBJ2-1
d_call: TRBD2
v_call: TRBV10-3

cdr3_nt: TGTGCCAGCAGCTTAGGACCGGGACACCAAGAGACCCAGTACTTC
cdr3_aa: CASSLGPGHQETQYF
clone_size: -
j_call: TRBJ2-5
d_call: -
v_call: TRBV7-9

cdr3_nt: TGTGCCAGCAGGGTGGCAGGGGGATACAATGAGCAGTTCTTC
cdr3_aa: CASRVAGGYNEQFF
clone_size: once
j_call: TRBJ2-1
d_call: TRBD1
v_call: TRBV6-6